The clone carrying this TCR beta chain was observed at least ten times. These data come from a study of T cells in Graves' hyperthyroidism and ophthalmopathy. This CDR3 spans 12 amino acids. CDR1 is KGHSH, CDR2 LQKENI, per germline. V was pared by 4 bases and J by 7 bases, with 11 bases between. Using RNA transcripts as the source, TCR beta CDR3 regions were amplified. An initial round of RT-PCR targeting the TCR CDR3 relied on the HTBI primer set. In TCRdb, the multiplex PCR reads were re-called with MiXCR into one record per CDR3 protein. The sample includes 200,000 to 300,000 distinct CDR3 sequences, around 15% of them seen just once. For the diagnoses, clinical symptoms, serum thyroxine and TRAb, thyroid ultrasound and orbital computed tomography were used.

This chain joins TRBV18 and TRBJ2-7; maybe TRBD1 (6 bases). Specimen: blood. This TCR was sampled from a woman aged 18 to 35 with Graves' ophthalmopathy. CDR3 DNA: TGTGCCAGCTCACGAGGGGGAAGGGAGCAGTACTTC. This sequence encodes CASSRGGREQYF.